This TCR beta chain was recorded in a study of blood T cell repertoires in COVID-19. On the study more broadly: From the United States, Italy and Spain came samples of acute and convalescent COVID-19. Sample material is recorded as cDNA or gDNA derived from T cells, B-cell-depleted T cells, or PBMCs.

This clone was recorded once. Authors' data handling: Researchers report that nucleated cell counts were estimated from reference gene primer amplification. TCRdb's table, derived via immunoSEQ multiplex PCR, lists solely in-frame clones and lacks some. V, J and clone size are those of that table, while D and trimming were read from the DNA. The sample consists of roughly 70,000 clones, over 80% of them appearing once. Sequenced sample: peripheral blood. The sequence was obtained from a woman older than 75 with active COVID-19.

CDR3 coding DNA: TGTGCCAGCAGCCAAGAAGGGACAGGGGCTGAAAAACTGTTTTTT. This translates into CASSQEGTGAEKLFF. This chain joins TRBV7-9 and TRBJ1-4; TRBD1 agrees at 10 bases. With 5 bases clipped from V and 7 bases from J, the junction kept 7 bases outside the gene matches. The CDR3 runs 15 residues. The germline CDR1 and CDR2 sequences are SEHNR and FQNEAQ (reference sequence).